The 30 T cell receptor beta chains listed next were all sequenced from one sample in a study of blood T cell repertoires in COVID-19. Here immunoSEQ multiplex PCR was the method, and the copy in TCRdb shows in-frame clones only, minus some. The sample has 200,000 to 250,000 clones; 84% are singletons. The sample consisted of peripheral blood. Source of these receptors: a woman aged 40 to 50 who had recovered from COVID-19.

In nucleotides, the CDR3 is TGCGCCAGCAGCTTCCAGAACACCGGGGAGCTGTTTTTT. It yields the protein CASSFQNTGELFF. The chain combines TRBV5-1 with TRBJ2-2, with D unclear. Germline CDR1 is SGHRS and CDR2 is YFSETQ. V dropped 2 bases and J dropped 1 base, with 3 bases sitting between them. The length of the CDR3 is 13 residues.

V usage is TRBV2 and J usage is TRBJ2-1; 8 bases map to TRBD2. Looked up from germline, CDR1 is SNHLY and CDR2 is FYNNEI. The CDR3 loop spans 14 amino acids. The junction had 6 bases not matched to a gene; V was cut back by 4 bases and J by 7 bases. The CDR3 nucleotides are TGTGCCAGCAGTGTCAGGACTAGCAGTAATGAGCAGTTCTTC. This translates into CASSVRTSSNEQFF.

The chain recombines TRBV5-8 with TRBJ2-5, with TRBD2 as a possible D gene (6 bases). CDR1 SGHTS and CDR2 YDEGEE come from the germline V gene. With 4 bases removed from V and 2 bases from J, the gap between germline ends came to 15 bases. The CDR3 runs to 15 residues. The CDR3 reads CASSMDPGGQETQYF. The CDR3 region has the DNA TGTGCCAGCAGCATGGACCCCGGGGGACAAGAGACCCAGTACTTC.

In this sample, this clone turned up once. The rearrangement links TRBV6-5 to TRBJ2-5, with 8 positions matching TRBD1. The CDR3 contains 13 residues. The trim removed 7 bases at V and 5 bases at J, leaving 6 bases unmatched. Germline CDR1 and CDR2: MNHEY and SVGAGI. The chain's CDR3 is CASIGQGQETQYF. As DNA, the CDR3 is TGTGCCAGCATAGGACAGGGTCAGGAGACCCAGTACTTC.

V is TRBV11-3 and J is TRBJ2-3; 13 bases are shared with TRBD2. CDR3 length: 15 residues. V trimming: 5 bases; J trimming: 3 bases; junction bases outside the gene matches: 2. Germline-derived CDR1 and CDR2 are SGHNT and YENEEA. CDR3 DNA: TGTGCCAGCAGCCCGGGACTAGCGGGGACAGATACGCAGTATTTT. Translation: CASSPGLAGTDTQYF.

The chain is built from TRBV19 and TRBJ2-4, with D perhaps TRBD1 (6 bases). Germline loops: CDR1 LNHDA, CDR2 SQIVND (reference sequence). V was clipped by 6 bases and J by 0 bases, with 9 bases between them. CDR3 size: 14 residues. The CDR3 reads CASRQGLAKNIQYF. Here the CDR3 DNA reads TGTGCCAGTAGACAGGGATTAGCCAAAAACATTCAGTACTTC.

This clone occurred once. The gene calls are TRBV5-5 and TRBJ1-1; the D gene is possibly TRBD1 (5 bases). Germline CDR1 is SGHKS and CDR2 is YYEKEE (reference sequence). The ends were cut back, 4 bases at V and 4 bases at J, with 17 bases in the middle. The CDR3 totals 15 residues. CDR3 loop: CASSPLGGFGTEAFF. CDR3 nucleotide sequence: TGTGCCAGCAGCCCCCTCGGGGGTTTCGGCACTGAAGCTTTCTTT.

The sample holds one count of this clone. The chain is built from TRBV7-9 and TRBJ1-1; D might be TRBD1 (6 bases). Germline CDR1 and CDR2: SEHNR and FQNEAQ (reference sequence). This CDR3 has 14 amino acids. V dropped 1 base and J dropped 6 bases, with 12 bases sitting between them. CDR3 bases: TGTGCCAGCAGCTTAGGAACAGGGCTGGCTGAAGCTTTCTTT. Translation: CASSLGTGLAEAFF. Filled out from reference TRBV7-9 and TRBJ1-1, the complete variable domain reads DTGVSQNPRHKITKRGQNVTFRCDPISEHNRLYWYRQTLGQGPEFLTYFQNEAQLEKSRLLSDRFSAERPKGSFSTLEIQRTEQGDSAMYLCASSLGTGLAEAFFGQGTRLTVV.

The chain recombines TRBV30 with TRBJ1-4; the D is unclear. The V gene lost 2 bases and the J gene lost 0 bases, with 16 bases spanning the gap. CDR1 GTSNPN and CDR2 SVGIG come from the germline V gene (reference sequence). The CDR3 runs 17 residues. This chain's CDR3 is CAWSRNWAAATNEKLFF. The CDR3, as DNA: TGTGCCTGGAGTAGGAATTGGGCAGCTGCAACTAATGAAAAACTGTTTTTT.

In this sample, this clone turned up a few times. V is TRBV9 and J is TRBJ1-3, with D possibly matching TRBD1 (6 bases). CDR3 length: 14 residues. CDR1 is SGDLS, CDR2 YYNGEE, per germline. The ends were cut back, 0 bases at V and 4 bases at J, with 8 bases in the middle. The chain's CDR3 is CASSVAGAGNTIYF. The CDR3 nucleotides read TGTGCCAGCAGCGTAGCAGGGGCAGGAAACACCATATATTTT. Full variable domain (outside the CDR3, taken from reference TRBV9 and TRBJ1-3): DSGVTQTPKHLITATGQRVTLRCSPRSGDLSVYWYQQSLDQGLQFLIQYYNGEERAKGNILERFSAQQFPDLHSELNLSSLELGDSALYFCASSVAGAGNTIYFGEGSWLTVV.

The genes are TRBV3-1 (or the pseudogene TRBV3-2) and TRBJ2-1, with a possible D match to TRBD2 (7 bases). V was trimmed by 2 bases and J by 6 bases, leaving 14 bases between them. The CDR3 has 15 residues. Germline CDR1 and CDR2: LGHDT and YNNKEL (reference sequence). The CDR3 nucleotides are TGTGCCAGCAGCCAAAGGGGGGGCGTTTCCAATGAGCAGTTCTTC. Encoded protein: CASSQRGGVSNEQFF.

The gene calls are TRBV5-7 and TRBJ2-6, with 8 bases matching TRBD1. TRBV5-7 is given ORF status, its function remaining uncertain. The CDR3 runs to 17 residues. J was trimmed by 0 bases and V by 5 bases; bases with no gene match: 7. The CDR3 sequence: CASRTGTGLSGANVLTF. The CDR3 nucleotides are TGTGCCAGCAGAACCGGGACAGGTCTCTCTGGGGCCAACGTCCTGACTTTC.

The chain has TRBV18 and TRBJ2-3, with a tentative D call TRBD1 (5 bases). V dropped 1 base and J dropped 2 bases, with 16 bases sitting between them. Germline V gene data show CDR1 as KGHSH and CDR2 as LQKENI. The CDR3 is 17 amino acids. The CDR3 bases are TGTGCCAGCTCACCACTGGCAGGGCAGACGACCACAGATACGCAGTATTTT. Residues: CASSPLAGQTTTDTQYF.

J is TRBJ1-1 and V is TRBV29-1, with TRBD1 identical over 10 bases. CDR3 size: 13 residues. Trimming removed 3 bases from V and 8 bases from J; junction bases left unmatched: 6. CDR1 and CDR2 (germline): SQVTM, ANQGSEA. The CDR3 region has the DNA TGCAGCGTTGATTTGGGACAGGGGAGGGAAGCTTTCTTT. Amino acid sequence: CSVDLGQGREAFF.

The chain has TRBV6-1 and TRBJ2-7, with D tentatively TRBD2 (6 bases). This CDR3 region has 15 residues. Germline V gene sequence: CDR1 MNHNS, CDR2 SASEGT. V dropped 0 bases and J dropped 5 bases, with 14 bases sitting between them. The CDR3 here is CASSEAQGGFNEQYF. The DNA of the CDR3 is TGTGCCAGCAGTGAAGCGCAAGGAGGGTTCAACGAGCAGTACTTC.

This chain connects TRBV12-3 or TRBV12-4 to TRBJ1-2; D is perhaps TRBD1 (6 bases). Trimming shortened V by 5 bases and J by 14 bases, and 21 bases separated the two germline ends. The CDR3 spans 13 residues. The CDR3 sequence is CASSLGDHRAQTF. For the CDR3, the DNA is TGTGCCAGCAGTCTTGGGGACCACAGGGCCCAAACCTTC.

The V call is TRBV7-3, the J call TRBJ2-2; 9 bases are a match to TRBD2. CDR3 length: 15 amino acids. J was trimmed by 4 bases and V by 5 bases; bases with no gene match: 5. The germline V gene encodes CDR1 SGHTA and CDR2 FQGTGA. The CDR3 region has the DNA TGTGCCAGCAGCCCAGCGGGGGGCGTCACCGGGGAGCTGTTTTTT. It is translated as CASSPAGGVTGELFF.

The table lists this clone with a few counts. The sample contains more than one DNA sequence encoding this CDR3. The gene calls are TRBV5-1 and TRBJ1-5; no definite D call. CDR1 is SGHRS, CDR2 YFSETQ, per germline. This CDR3 spans 14 amino acids. The V end lost 0 bases, the J end lost 2 bases, and 6 bases lay between the germline ends. The CDR3, as DNA: TGCGCCAGCAGCTTGGTGGGCGGCAATCAGCCCCAGCATTTT. As protein: CASSLVGGNQPQHF.

The rearrangement links TRBV6-5 to TRBJ2-5; 11 bases are shared with TRBD1. The CDR3 is 14 amino acids. Per germline, CDR1 MNHEY and CDR2 SVGAGI. Germline trimming cut 5 bases from V and 5 bases from J; bases unmatched to any gene: 4. The DNA of the CDR3 is TGTGCCAGCAGTCGGACAGGGGGCGCGGAGACCCAGTACTTC. It specifies CASSRTGGAETQYF.

The chain couples TRBV2 to TRBJ2-7; the match to TRBD1 covers 9 bases. The V segment lost 5 bases and the J segment 3 bases; nucleotides outside the gene matches: 2. CDR3 length: 13 residues. Germline assignment: CDR1 SNHLY and CDR2 FYNNEI. For the CDR3, the DNA is TGTGCCAGCAGTCGGGACAGGGTCTACGAGCAGTACTTC. Protein: CASSRDRVYEQYF.

The V gene is TRBV6-6, the J gene TRBJ1-5; no clear D. Germline lookup yields CDR1 MNHNY and CDR2 SVGAGI (reference sequence). Trimming cost V 6 bases and J 4 bases, with 13 bases left between them. This CDR3 is built from 14 residues. This CDR3 reads CASRQPTLNQPQHF. CDR3 in DNA: TGTGCCAGCAGGCAACCAACTCTTAATCAGCCCCAGCATTTT.

This clone came up a few times. The chain joins TRBV5-6 to TRBJ1-2; D unresolved. The germline V gene has CDR1 SGHDT and CDR2 YYEEEE. CDR3 length: 11 residues. Trimming pared 4 bases from V and 4 bases from J, leaving 5 bases between. DNA for the CDR3: TGTGCCAGCAGCCGAGCCTATGGCTACACCTTC. It translates to CASSRAYGYTF.

The V and J genes are TRBV10-3 and TRBJ2-1, with D hard to call. CDR3 size: 13 residues. V was shortened by 4 bases and J by 5 bases, with 9 bases between the two germline ends. Germline V gene lookup returns CDR1 ENHRY and CDR2 SYGVKD. Here the CDR3 DNA reads TGTGCCATCAGTGGAGGTCCTAACAATGAGCAGTTCTTC. Amino acids: CAISGGPNNEQFF.

This clone was detected only a few times. This chain links TRBV6-1 with TRBJ1-1; tentative D call: TRBD1 (6 bases). Germline V gene sequence: CDR1 MNHNS, CDR2 SASEGT. V shed 2 bases and J shed 7 bases, with 17 bases lying between them. The CDR3 has 15 amino acids. Here the CDR3 DNA reads TGTGCCAGCAGTGAACCCGGGAAGGGGGTCGGTGAAGCTTTCTTT. This codes for CASSEPGKGVGEAFF.

The chain links TRBV2 to TRBJ1-1; TRBD1 matches 7 bases. This CDR3 contains 12 residues. Germline CDR1 SNHLY, CDR2 FYNNEI. Trimming cost V 8 bases and J 6 bases; bases outside gene matches: 6. The CDR3 nucleotides are TGTGCCAGCGGGGGACAGTGGTCTGAAGCTTTCTTT. Its translation is CASGGQWSEAFF.

The CDR3 loop reads CASSPWVGVDNEAFF. CDR3 DNA sequence: TGTGCCAGCAGCCCGTGGGTAGGGGTGGATAATGAAGCTTTCTTT. This chain connects TRBV14 to TRBJ1-1; TRBD1 might be the D (5 bases). V was pared by 4 bases and J by 7 bases, with 19 bases between. Germline V gene data show CDR1 as SGHDN and CDR2 as FVKESK. The CDR3 is made up of 15 amino acids.

The chain links TRBV9 to TRBJ2-7; D might be TRBD1 (5 bases). Trimming left V 2 bases short and J 3 bases short, with 15 bases between. There are 15 residues in the CDR3. Germline loops: CDR1 SGDLS, CDR2 YYNGEE. The CDR3 DNA is TGTGCCAGCAGCGTCCAAGGTACAGGAATCTACGAGCAGTACTTC. Protein sequence: CASSVQGTGIYEQYF.

This clone was seen only once. The chain recombines TRBV2 with TRBJ2-5; 7 bases are shared with TRBD1. Germline V gives CDR1 SNHLY, CDR2 FYNNEI. The ends lost 6 bases at V and 0 bases at J; junction bases unmatched: 1. CDR3 length: 13 residues. The CDR3 DNA is TGTGCCAGCAGACAGGGGCACCAAGAGACCCAGTACTTC. Its protein is CASRQGHQETQYF.

This sequence joins TRBV10-3 and TRBJ1-6; a possible D gene is TRBD1 (6 bases). Trimming shortened V by 0 bases and J by 8 bases, and 11 bases separated the two germline ends. The CDR3 loop spans 15 amino acids. The V gene's germline CDR1 is ENHRY and CDR2 SYGVKD. CDR3 sequence reads: CAISESGTNDSPLHF. CDR3 coding DNA: TGTGCCATCAGTGAGTCCGGGACAAACGATTCACCCCTCCACTTT.

This clone was seen repeatedly, ten times or more. This chain links TRBV7-8 with TRBJ2-3, with TRBD2 identical over 10 bases. V shed 5 bases and J 0 bases; nucleotides not matched to a gene: 5. CDR3 size: 16 residues. Germline lookup yields CDR1 SGHVS and CDR2 FQNEAQ. DNA for the CDR3: TGTGCCAGCAGCGGACCAGCGGGGGGGAGCACAGATACGCAGTATTTT. Translating it yields CASSGPAGGSTDTQYF. Full variable domain (outside the CDR3, taken from reference TRBV7-8 and TRBJ2-3): GAGVSQSPRYKVAKRGQDVALRCDPISGHVSLFWYQQALGQGPEFLTYFQNEAQLDKSGLPSDRFFAERPEGSVSTLKIQRTQQEDSAVYLCASSGPAGGSTDTQYFGPGTRLTVL.